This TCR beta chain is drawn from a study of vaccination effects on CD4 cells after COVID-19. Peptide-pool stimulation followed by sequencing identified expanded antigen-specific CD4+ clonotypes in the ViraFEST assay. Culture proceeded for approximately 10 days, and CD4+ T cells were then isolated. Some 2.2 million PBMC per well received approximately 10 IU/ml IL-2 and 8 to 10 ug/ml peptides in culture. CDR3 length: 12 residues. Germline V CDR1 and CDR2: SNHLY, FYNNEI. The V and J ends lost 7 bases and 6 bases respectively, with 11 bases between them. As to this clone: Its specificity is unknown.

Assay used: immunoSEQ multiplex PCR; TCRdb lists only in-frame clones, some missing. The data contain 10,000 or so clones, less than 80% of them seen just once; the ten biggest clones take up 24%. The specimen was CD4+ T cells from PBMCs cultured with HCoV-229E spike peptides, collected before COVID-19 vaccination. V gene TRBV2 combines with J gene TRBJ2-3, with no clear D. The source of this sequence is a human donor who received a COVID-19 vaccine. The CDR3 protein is CASKELADTQYF. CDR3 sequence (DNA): TGTGCCAGCAAGGAGCTGGCGGATACGCAGTATTTT.